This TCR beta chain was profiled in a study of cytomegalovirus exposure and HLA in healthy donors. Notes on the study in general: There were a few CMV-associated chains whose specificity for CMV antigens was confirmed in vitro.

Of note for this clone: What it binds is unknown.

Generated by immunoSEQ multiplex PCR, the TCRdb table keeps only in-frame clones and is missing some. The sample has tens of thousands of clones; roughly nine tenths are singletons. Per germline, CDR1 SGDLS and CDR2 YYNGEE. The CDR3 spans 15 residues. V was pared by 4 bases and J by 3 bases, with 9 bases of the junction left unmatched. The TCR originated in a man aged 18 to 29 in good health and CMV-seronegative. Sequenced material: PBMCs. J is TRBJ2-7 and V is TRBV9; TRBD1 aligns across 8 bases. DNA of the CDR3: TGTGCCAGCAGCCCTGGACAGGGACGAAACTACGAGCAGTACTTC. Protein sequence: CASSPGQGRNYEQYF. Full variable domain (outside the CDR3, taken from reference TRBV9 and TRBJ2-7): DSGVTQTPKHLITATGQRVTLRCSPRSGDLSVYWYQQSLDQGLQFLIQYYNGEERAKGNILERFSAQQFPDLHSELNLSSLELGDSALYFCASSPGQGRNYEQYFGPGTRLTVT.